This T cell receptor beta chain appears in the sequencing data of a study of shared clonotypes between healthy human individuals. The naive CD8 fraction comprised CD45RO-negative cells positively selected for CCR7 and excluded terminally differentiated effector memory CD45RA+ cells. In the case of this clone: Its antigen is unknown.

Clones were read by immunoSEQ multiplex PCR, and TCRdb kept only the in-frame ones, dropping some. Found here are about 2 million clones, approximately 94% of them singletons; the top ten hold about 1.1%. Whole-study results and caveats: In this cohort, only blood was sampled, and tissue repertoires likely differ. On the whole, naive subsets had larger estimated richness than memory subsets had. Among non-shared clonotypes, generation probabilities were lower than among those shared by all four donors. Rarefaction demonstrated incomplete sorted-subset sequencing despite large depth.

The CDR3 contains 15 residues. Germline-derived CDR1 and CDR2 are MGHRA and YSYEKL. With 0 bases clipped from V and 6 bases from J, the junction kept 7 bases outside the gene matches. Material: naive CD8+ T cells sorted from blood. The chain joins TRBV4-1 to TRBJ2-7; 8 bases are a match to TRBD2. The receptor was isolated from a man in his late teens or twenties in good health. In DNA form, the CDR3 reads TGCGCCAGCAGCCAAGAATCGGGGGGGCAGGGCGAGCAGTACTTC. Translation: CASSQESGGQGEQYF.